This TCR beta chain was sequenced during a study of T cells in tumors after PD-1 blockade. At the level of the study: Either cemiplimab 350 mg every 2 weeks or pembrolizumab 200 mg every 3 weeks was given. Study results and caveats: Clonal replacement, not reinvigoration, is suggested for expanded exhausted CD8+ clones after therapy. Blood contained 35% to 50% of the tumor's TCR clonotypes.

Generated by immunoSEQ multiplex PCR, the TCRdb table keeps only in-frame clones and is missing some. The sample has around 13,000 clones, around 63% seen once. As to this clone: Antigen: not known.

Germline values: CDR1 SGHTA, CDR2 FQGTGA. V lost 0 bases and J 5 bases, leaving 5 bases between the germline ends. The CDR3 length is 14 residues. The origin of this receptor is a human donor with cutaneous squamous cell carcinoma. The sequenced sample was tumor tissue, obtained before anti-PD-1 treatment. The gene calls are TRBV7-3 and TRBJ1-6; D not resolved. The CDR3, as DNA: TGTGCCAGCAGCTTAACAGGGAATAATTCACCCCTCCACTTT. Amino acids: CASSLTGNNSPLHF.